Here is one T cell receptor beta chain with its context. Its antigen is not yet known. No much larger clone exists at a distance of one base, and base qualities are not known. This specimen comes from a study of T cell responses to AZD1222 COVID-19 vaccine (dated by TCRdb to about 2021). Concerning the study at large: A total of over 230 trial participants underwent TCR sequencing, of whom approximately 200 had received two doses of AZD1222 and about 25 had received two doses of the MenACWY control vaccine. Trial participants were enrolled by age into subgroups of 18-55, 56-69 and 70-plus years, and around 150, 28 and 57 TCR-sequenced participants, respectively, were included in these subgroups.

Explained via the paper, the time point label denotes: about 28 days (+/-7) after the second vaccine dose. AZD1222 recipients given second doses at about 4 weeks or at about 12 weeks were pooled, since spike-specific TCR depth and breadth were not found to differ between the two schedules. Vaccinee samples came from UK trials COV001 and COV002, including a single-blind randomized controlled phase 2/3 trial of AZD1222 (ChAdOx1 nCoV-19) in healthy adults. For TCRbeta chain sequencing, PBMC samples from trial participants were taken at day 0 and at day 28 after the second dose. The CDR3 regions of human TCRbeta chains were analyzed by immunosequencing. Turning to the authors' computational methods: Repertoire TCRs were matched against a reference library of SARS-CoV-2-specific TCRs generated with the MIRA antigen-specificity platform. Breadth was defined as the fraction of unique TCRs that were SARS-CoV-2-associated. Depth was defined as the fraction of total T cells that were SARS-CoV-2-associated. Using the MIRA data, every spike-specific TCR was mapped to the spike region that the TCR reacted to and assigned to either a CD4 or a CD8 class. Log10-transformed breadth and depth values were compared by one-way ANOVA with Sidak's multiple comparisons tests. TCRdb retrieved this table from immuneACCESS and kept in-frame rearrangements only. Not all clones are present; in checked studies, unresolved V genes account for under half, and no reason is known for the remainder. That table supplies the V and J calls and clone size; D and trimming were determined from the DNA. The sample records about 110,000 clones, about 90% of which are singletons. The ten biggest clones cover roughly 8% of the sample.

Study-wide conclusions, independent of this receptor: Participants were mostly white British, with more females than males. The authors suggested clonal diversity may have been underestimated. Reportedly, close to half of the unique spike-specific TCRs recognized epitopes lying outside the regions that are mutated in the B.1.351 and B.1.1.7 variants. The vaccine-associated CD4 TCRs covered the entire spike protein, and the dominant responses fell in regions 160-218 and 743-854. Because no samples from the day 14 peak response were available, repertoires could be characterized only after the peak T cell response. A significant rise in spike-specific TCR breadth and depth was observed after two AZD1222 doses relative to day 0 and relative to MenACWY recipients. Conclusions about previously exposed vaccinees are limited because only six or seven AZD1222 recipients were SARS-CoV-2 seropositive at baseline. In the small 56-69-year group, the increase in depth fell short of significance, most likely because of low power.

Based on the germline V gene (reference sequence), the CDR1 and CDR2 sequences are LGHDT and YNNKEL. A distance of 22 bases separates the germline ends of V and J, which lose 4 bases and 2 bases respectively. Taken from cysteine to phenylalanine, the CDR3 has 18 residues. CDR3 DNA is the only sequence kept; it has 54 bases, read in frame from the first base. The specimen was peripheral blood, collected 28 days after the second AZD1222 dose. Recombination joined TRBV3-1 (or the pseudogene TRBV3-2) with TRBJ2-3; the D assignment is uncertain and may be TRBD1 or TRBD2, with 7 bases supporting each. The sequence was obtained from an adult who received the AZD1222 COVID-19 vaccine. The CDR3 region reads CASSPPSQGDYITDTQYF. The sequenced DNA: TGTGCCAGCAGCCCCCCGTCCCAGGGGGACTACATCACAGATACGCAGTATTTT.